This T cell receptor (beta chain) was recorded in a study of blood T cell repertoires in COVID-19. The table came from immunoSEQ multiplex PCR; TCRdb's copy has only in-frame clones and leaves some out. The data contain under 250,000 clones, about nine tenths of them seen just once; the ten biggest clones take up more than 5.5%. CDR1 LNHDA and CDR2 SQIVND come from the germline V gene (reference sequence). The CDR3 contains 16 residues. V trimming: 2 bases; J trimming: 2 bases; junction bases outside the gene matches: 2. This clone showed up just once. Sequenced input: peripheral blood. V usage is TRBV19 and J usage is TRBJ2-6, with 8 bases lining up with TRBD2. The TCR comes from a man aged 55 to 70 who had recovered from COVID-19. CDR3 nucleotides: TGTGCCAGTAGTATACCGGGGGGGACTGGGGCCAACGTCCTGACTTTC. Its protein is CASSIPGGTGANVLTF.